This T cell receptor beta chain was sequenced in a study of cytomegalovirus exposure and HLA in healthy donors. Study-wide points: Among TCR sequences, most were rare, though some public TCRs appeared in many donors. The Asian-associated ancestry cluster reportedly had fewer N-insertions than the approximately 630-donor mean in a later analysis. When analyzed later, a missense DCLRE1C variant was found to be linked to TCR beta V- and J-gene trimming.

A note on this clone: No antigen is known for it.

Both 60 Vbeta primers and 13 Jbeta primers went into the PCR. Clones were read by immunoSEQ multiplex PCR, and TCRdb kept only the in-frame ones, dropping some. The sample has 95,000 to 130,000 clones; 81% are singletons. This CDR3 has 17 amino acids. The germline V gene has CDR1 ENHRY and CDR2 SYGVKD. Sequences were obtained from PBMCs. V is TRBV10-3 and J is TRBJ2-5; TRBD1 aligns across 12 bases. The J call may be in error: the DNA end matches TRBJ2-7 better. The sequence came from a woman under 40 in good health and CMV-seronegative. The CDR3 here is CAISELPGQGAGYEQYF. The CDR3 region has the DNA TGTGCCATCAGTGAGCTGCCGGGACAGGGGGCAGGATACGAGCAGTACTTC.